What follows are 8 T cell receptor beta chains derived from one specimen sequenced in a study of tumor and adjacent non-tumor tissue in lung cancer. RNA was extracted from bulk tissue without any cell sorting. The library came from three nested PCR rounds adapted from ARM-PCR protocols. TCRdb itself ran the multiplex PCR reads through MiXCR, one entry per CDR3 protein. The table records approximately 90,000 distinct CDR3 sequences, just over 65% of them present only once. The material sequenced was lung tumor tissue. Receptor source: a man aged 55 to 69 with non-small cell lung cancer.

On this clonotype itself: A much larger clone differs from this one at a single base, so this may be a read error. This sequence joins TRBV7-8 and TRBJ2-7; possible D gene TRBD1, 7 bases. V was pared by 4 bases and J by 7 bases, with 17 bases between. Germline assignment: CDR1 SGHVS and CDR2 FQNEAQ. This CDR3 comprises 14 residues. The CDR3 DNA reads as TGTGCCAGCAGCTCTATGACAGGGAGGCAGGAGCAGTACTTC. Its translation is CASSSMTGRQEQYF.

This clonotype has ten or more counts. DNA of the CDR3: TGTGCCAGCAGCCAAGCCGCAGGTTTGAGGGAGACCCAGTACTTC. Its translation is CASSQAAGLRETQYF. V gene TRBV4-2 combines with J gene TRBJ2-5; D ambiguous. Germline V lookup: CDR1 LGHNA, CDR2 YNFKEQ. CDR3 size: 15 residues. Trimming pared 1 base from V and 5 bases from J, leaving 14 bases between.

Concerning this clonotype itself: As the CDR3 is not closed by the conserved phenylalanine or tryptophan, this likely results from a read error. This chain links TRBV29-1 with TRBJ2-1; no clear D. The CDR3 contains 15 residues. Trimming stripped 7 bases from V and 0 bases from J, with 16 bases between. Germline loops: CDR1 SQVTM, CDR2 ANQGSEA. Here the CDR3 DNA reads TGCAGCGATGAGTGTAGTCACAACTCCTACAATGAGCAGTTCTAC. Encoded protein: CSDECSHNSYNEQFY.

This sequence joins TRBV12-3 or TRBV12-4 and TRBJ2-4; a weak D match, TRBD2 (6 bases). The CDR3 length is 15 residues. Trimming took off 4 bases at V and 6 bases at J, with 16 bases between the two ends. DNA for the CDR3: TGTGCCAGCAGTTCCCGAGGGACTCCGGGAAACATTCAGTACTTC. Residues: CASSSRGTPGNIQYF.

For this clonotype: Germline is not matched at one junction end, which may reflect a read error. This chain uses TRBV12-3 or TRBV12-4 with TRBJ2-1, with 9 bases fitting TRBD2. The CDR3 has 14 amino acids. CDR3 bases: TGTGCCAGTAGTTCCGGGACTAGCTGCAATGAGCAGTTCTTC. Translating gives CASSSGTSCNEQFF.

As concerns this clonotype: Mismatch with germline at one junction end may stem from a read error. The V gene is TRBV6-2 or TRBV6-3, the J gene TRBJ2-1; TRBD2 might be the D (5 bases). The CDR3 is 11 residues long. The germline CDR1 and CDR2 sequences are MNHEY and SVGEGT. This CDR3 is CATSADLGLFF. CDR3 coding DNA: TGTGCCACCAGTGCGGATCTAGGACTTTTCTTC.

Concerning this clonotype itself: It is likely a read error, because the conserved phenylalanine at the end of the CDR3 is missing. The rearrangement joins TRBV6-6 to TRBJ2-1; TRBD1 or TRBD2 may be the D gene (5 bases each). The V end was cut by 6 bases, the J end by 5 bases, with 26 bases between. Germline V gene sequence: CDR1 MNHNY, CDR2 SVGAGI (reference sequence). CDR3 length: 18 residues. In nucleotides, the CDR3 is TGTGCCAGCAGGCCGGGGACGGGGATTAGTAGGGAACACAATGAGCAGTTCTCC. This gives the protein CASRPGTGISREHNEQFS.

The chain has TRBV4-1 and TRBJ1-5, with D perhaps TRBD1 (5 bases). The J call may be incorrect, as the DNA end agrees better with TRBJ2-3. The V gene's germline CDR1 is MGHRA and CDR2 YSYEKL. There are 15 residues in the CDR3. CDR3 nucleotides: TGCGCCAGCAGCCAAGATCAGGGATCGAATCATCCCCAGTATTTT. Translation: CASSQDQGSNHPQYF.